The 6 T cell receptor beta chains reported below all come from one sample, sequenced in a study of a mutant IDH1 vaccine in newly diagnosed glioma. Antigens of these TCRs are unknown. The time point is: week 23, last vaccination. Each dose delivered 300 ug of mutant IDH1 20-mer peptide subcutaneously with imiquimod. Assay: immunoSEQ multiplex PCR; the TCRdb copy retains only in-frame clones and omits some. Of about 54,000 clones listed, about 89% are singletons. Specimen: PBMCs, collected from a glioma patient whose treatment included an IDH1 peptide vaccine. These receptors came from a man aged 40-49 years with glioma.

The chain is built from TRBV4-1 and TRBJ1-5; D unclear. Germline lookup yields CDR1 MGHRA and CDR2 YSYEKL. The CDR3 spans 15 residues. Trimming shortened V by 0 bases and J by 4 bases, and 10 bases separated the two germline ends. CDR3 residues: CASSQEWRGNQPQHF. The CDR3 nucleotides are TGCGCCAGCAGCCAAGAGTGGAGAGGGAATCAGCCCCAGCATTTT.

For the CDR3, the DNA is TGTGCCAGCAGCCAAGTCCTATCGGCCGGGGTTACTGAAGCTTTCTTT. It translates to CASSQVLSAGVTEAFF. The chain recombines TRBV14 with TRBJ1-1; D ambiguous. The V end was cut by 1 base, the J end by 5 bases, with 17 bases between. Germline V gene data show CDR1 as SGHDN and CDR2 as FVKESK. The CDR3 consists of 16 residues.

In DNA form, the CDR3 reads TGTGCCAGTAGTATATATAGCGGGAAATACAATGAGCAGTTCTTC. Protein: CASSIYSGKYNEQFF. The rearrangement uses TRBV19 and TRBJ2-1, with 8 bases identical to TRBD2. The CDR3 is 15 residues long. Germline CDR1 and CDR2: LNHDA and SQIVND (reference sequence). The ends lost 2 bases at V and 4 bases at J; junction bases unmatched: 4.

The V gene is TRBV15, the J gene TRBJ1-4, with a weak D call TRBD1 (6 bases). The CDR3 has 13 residues. CDR1 and CDR2 (germline): LNHNV, YYDKDF (reference sequence). Trimming cost V 0 bases and J 9 bases, with 8 bases left between them. CDR3 in DNA: TGTGCCACCAGCAGAGAAGACAGGAAAAAACTGTTTTTT. Residues: CATSREDRKKLFF.

The CDR3 sequence: CASGPALSIRGTEQFF. The DNA for the CDR3 is TGTGCCAGCGGTCCTGCCCTCAGTATCAGGGGAACTGAGCAGTTCTTC. The gene calls are TRBV25-1 and TRBJ2-1, with D perhaps TRBD1 (6 bases). The V gene lost 8 bases and the J gene lost 9 bases, with 26 bases spanning the gap. Germline values: CDR1 MGHDK, CDR2 SYGVNS. This CDR3 contains 16 residues.

The rearrangement joins TRBV27 to TRBJ2-7, with 8 bases identical to TRBD1. V trimming: 5 bases; J trimming: 7 bases; junction bases outside the gene matches: 10. The germline gives CDR1 MNHEY, CDR2 SMNVEV (reference sequence). This CDR3 is 14 amino acids long. The CDR3 DNA reads as TGTGCCAGCAGTCCCTCGGACAGGGTTGGGGAGCAGTACTTC. Its translation: CASSPSDRVGEQYF.